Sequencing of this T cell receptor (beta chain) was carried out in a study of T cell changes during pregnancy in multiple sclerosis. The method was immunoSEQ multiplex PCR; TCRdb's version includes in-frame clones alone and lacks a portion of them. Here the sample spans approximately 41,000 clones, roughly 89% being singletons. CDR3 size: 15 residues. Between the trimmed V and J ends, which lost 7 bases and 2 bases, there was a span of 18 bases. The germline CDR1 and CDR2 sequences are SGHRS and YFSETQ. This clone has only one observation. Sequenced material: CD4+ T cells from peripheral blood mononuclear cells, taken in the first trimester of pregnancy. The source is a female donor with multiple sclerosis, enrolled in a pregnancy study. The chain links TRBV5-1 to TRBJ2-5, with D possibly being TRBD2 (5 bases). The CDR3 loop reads CASGLQGLEQETQYF. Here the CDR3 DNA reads TGCGCCAGCGGCCTCCAAGGACTTGAACAAGAGACCCAGTACTTC. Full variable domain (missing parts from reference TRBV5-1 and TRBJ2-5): KAGVTQTPRYLIKTRGQQVTLSCSPISGHRSVSWYQQTPGQGLQFLFEYFSETQRNKGNFPGRFSGRQFSNSRSEMNVSTLELGDSALYLCASGLQGLEQETQYFGPGTRLLVL.